The sequence of this T cell receptor beta chain was determined in a study of blood T cell repertoires in COVID-19. Across the study: From the United States, Italy and Spain came samples of acute and convalescent COVID-19. The analysed material was cDNA or gDNA that came from T cells, B-cell-depleted T cells, or PBMCs.

Germline CDR1 and CDR2: MNHEY and SVGAGI. Losses at the gene ends were 10 bases for V and 7 bases for J; bases not matched to a gene: 11. CDR3 length equals 14 residues. The data were produced by immunoSEQ multiplex PCR, yet TCRdb's version contains in-frame clones alone and is incomplete. The table records 70,000 or so clones, around 87% of them present only once. What was sequenced was peripheral blood. This sequence was found in a man between 65 and 85 years old with active COVID-19. The chain has TRBV6-5 and TRBJ1-4; 8 bases are a match to TRBD1. The CDR3 region is CATSRIQGGEKLFF. The CDR3 DNA follows: TGTGCCACCTCCCGGATACAGGGGGGTGAAAAACTGTTTTTT.